This T cell receptor (beta chain) appears in the sequencing data of a study of lymphopenia after photon versus proton radiotherapy (dated by TCRdb to the late 2010s). As for the study more broadly: The study compared the immunological effects of photon versus proton radiation therapy in patients with gastrointestinal tumors who developed high-grade lymphopenia. The 15 to 20 patients in the cohort had gastrointestinal tumors, were treated with either photon or proton therapy, and subsequently developed lymphopenia. The goal of the study was to describe how the two radiation modalities differ in their effects on the immune system. What the study reported, not specific to this receptor: The survival association was assessed only in patients who died, and the authors presented better survival with proton therapy as a possibility rather than a demonstrated result. Relative stability during treatment was observed in proton-treated patients, whereas loss of naive T cells and TCR diversity and gain of effector/memory populations were observed in photon-treated patients. Across the cohort, a larger post-nadir drop in TCR diversity was inversely correlated with overall survival time among patients who died. After the lymphocyte count nadir, repertoires from photon-treated patients showed oligoclonal expansion, particularly of CD8+ Temra cells, and this expansion drove the decline in diversity.

As to this clone: Its target antigen remains unknown. No much larger clone exists at a distance of one base, and base qualities are not known.

Receptor amplification or capture employed the immunoSEQ multiplex PCR assay. T cell repertoires were profiled with deep sequencing of rearranged TCR beta loci together with multiparametric flow cytometry. Here the immuneACCESS table is served through TCRdb, limited to in-frame sequences with V and J called. Missing clones are a known gap in these copies; in checked studies unresolved V genes cover under half, and the rest lacks a known reason. This sample holds approximately 45,000 clones; roughly 85% were observed only once. The ten largest clonotypes hold approximately 2% of the sample. The CDR3 spans 14 residues, from the cysteine through the phenylalanine. Only the CDR3 part of the read is kept: 42 bases, read in frame from the first base. Per the germline V gene, SGHTA is the CDR1 and FQGNSA is the CDR2. Relative to germline, V is missing 5 bases and J is missing 5 bases, with 5 bases of the junction outside any gene match.

The origin of this receptor is a man between 40 and 49 years old with gastric cancer. The rearrangement combines TRBV7-2 with TRBJ1-4, and 7 junctional nucleotides match TRBD1. The source material was peripheral blood, sampled from a patient treated with photon-based radiotherapy. CDR3 reads: CASSPTGPNEKLFF. The DNA is as follows: TGTGCCAGCAGCCCGACAGGGCCGAATGAAAAACTGTTTTTT.